Shown below are 3 T cell receptor beta chains from a single sample sequenced in a study of response to subunit inactivated influenza vaccine. Each CDR3 protein is one row after TCRdb ran MiXCR on the RT-PCR reads. The data show around 520,000 distinct CDR3 sequences, roughly 25% seen once. Sequencing used CD4+ T cells sorted from PBMCs, obtained roughly 5 days after vaccination. The receptors were sampled from a man aged 50 to 59 who received an inactivated influenza vaccine.

The rearrangement joins TRBV7-9 to TRBJ2-5; a weak D match, TRBD2 (6 bases). This CDR3 is built from 13 residues. V gave up 1 base and J gave up 7 bases, with 10 bases separating them. Germline lookup yields CDR1 SEHNR and CDR2 FQNEAQ (reference sequence). The CDR3: CASSLVAEGTQYF. CDR3 DNA: TGTGCCAGCAGCTTAGTTGCGGAGGGGACCCAGTACTTC.

The chain recombines TRBV6-2 or TRBV6-3 with TRBJ1-2; 10 bases map to TRBD1. From germline, CDR1 is MNHEY and CDR2 SVGEGT. CDR3 length: 15 amino acids. Trimming took 6 bases from V and 2 from J; bases not matched to a gene: 6. CDR3 coding DNA: TGTGCCAGCAGACACGACAGGGGGCGCAACTATGGCTACACCTTC. Amino acids: CASRHDRGRNYGYTF.

This clonotype showed up just a few times. The genes are TRBV20-1 and TRBJ2-7, with unresolved D. This CDR3 has 11 amino acids. The germline CDR1 and CDR2 sequences are DFQATT and SNEGSKA (reference sequence). The V and J ends lost 3 bases and 2 bases respectively, with 5 bases between them. CDR3 protein: CSASLAYEQYF. The CDR3 DNA reads as TGCAGTGCTAGTTTGGCCTACGAGCAGTACTTC.